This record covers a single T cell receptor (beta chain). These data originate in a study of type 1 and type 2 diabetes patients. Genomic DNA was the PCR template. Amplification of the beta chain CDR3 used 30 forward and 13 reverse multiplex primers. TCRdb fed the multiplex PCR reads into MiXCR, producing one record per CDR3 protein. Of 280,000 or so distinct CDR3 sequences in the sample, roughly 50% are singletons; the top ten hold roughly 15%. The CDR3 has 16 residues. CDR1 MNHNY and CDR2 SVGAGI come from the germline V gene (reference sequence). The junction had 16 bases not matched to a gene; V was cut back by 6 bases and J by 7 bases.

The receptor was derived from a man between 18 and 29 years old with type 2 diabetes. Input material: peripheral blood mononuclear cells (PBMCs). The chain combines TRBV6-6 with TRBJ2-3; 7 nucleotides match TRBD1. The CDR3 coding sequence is TGTGCCAGCAGGGGATTACGAACAGGGGCCCCCAATACGCAGTATTTT. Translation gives CASRGLRTGAPNTQYF.